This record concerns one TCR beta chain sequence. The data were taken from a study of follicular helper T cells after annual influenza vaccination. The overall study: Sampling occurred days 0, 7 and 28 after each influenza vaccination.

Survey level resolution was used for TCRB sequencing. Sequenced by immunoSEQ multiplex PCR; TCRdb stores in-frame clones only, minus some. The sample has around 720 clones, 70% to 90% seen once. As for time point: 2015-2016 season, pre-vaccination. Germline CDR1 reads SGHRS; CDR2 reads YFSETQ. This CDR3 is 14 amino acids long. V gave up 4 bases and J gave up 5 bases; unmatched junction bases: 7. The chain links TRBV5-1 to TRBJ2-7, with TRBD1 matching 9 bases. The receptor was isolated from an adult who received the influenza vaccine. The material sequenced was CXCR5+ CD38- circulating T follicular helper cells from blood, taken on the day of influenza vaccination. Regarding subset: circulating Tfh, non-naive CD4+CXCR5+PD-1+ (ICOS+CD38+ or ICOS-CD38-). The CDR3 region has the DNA TGCGCCAGCAGCACGGGGGGACAGGGTCACGAGCAGTACTTC. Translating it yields CASSTGGQGHEQYF.